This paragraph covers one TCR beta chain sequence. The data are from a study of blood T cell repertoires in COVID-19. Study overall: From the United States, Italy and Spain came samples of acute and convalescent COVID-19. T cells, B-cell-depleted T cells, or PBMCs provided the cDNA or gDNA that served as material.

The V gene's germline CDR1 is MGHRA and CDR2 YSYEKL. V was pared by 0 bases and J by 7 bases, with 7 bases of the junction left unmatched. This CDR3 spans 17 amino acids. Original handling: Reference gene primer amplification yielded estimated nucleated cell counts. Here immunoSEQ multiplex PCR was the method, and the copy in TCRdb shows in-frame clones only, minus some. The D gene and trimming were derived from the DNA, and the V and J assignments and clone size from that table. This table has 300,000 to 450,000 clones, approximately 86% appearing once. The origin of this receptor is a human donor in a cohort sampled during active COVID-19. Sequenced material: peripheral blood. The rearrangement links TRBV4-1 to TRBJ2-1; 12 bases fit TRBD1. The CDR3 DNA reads TGCGCCAGCAGCCAAGATCGGGACAGGGGGCCTGTTAATGAGCAGTTCTTC. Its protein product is CASSQDRDRGPVNEQFF.